This T cell receptor (beta chain) was captured in a study of blood T cell repertoires in COVID-19. About the research overall: Italy, Spain and the United States were the sources of the convalescent and acute COVID-19 samples. The analysed material was cDNA or gDNA that came from T cells, B-cell-depleted T cells, or PBMCs.

The CDR3 is 14 residues long. Germline assignment: CDR1 DFQATT and CDR2 SNEGSKA (reference sequence). V lost 3 bases and J 3 bases, leaving 12 bases between the germline ends. This clone showed up just a few times. Methods used by the authors: Amplification with reference gene primers provided the estimates of nucleated cell counts. Using immunoSEQ multiplex PCR, the repertoire was profiled, and TCRdb retains in-frame clones only, with some absent. The V and J calls and clone size come from that table; D and trimming were worked out from the DNA. This sample carries about 130,000 clones, 65% to 90% of them seen once, and the ten largest clones take 25% to 30%.

The sequencing input was peripheral blood. This receptor was identified in a woman aged 80 or over with acute or convalescent COVID-19. V is TRBV20-1 and J is TRBJ1-5; D call uncertain. The CDR3 here is CSASETSLNQPQHF. The DNA for the CDR3 is TGCAGTGCTAGTGAGACTTCCCTCAATCAGCCCCAGCATTTT.